This TCR beta chain derives from a study of neurological immune-mediated disorders. Template-switch 5'RACE cDNA synthesis added a 10-nucleotide unique molecular identifier. TCRdb fed the 5' RACE reads into MiXCR, producing one record per CDR3 protein. The sample includes tens of thousands of distinct CDR3 sequences, 15% to 20% of them seen just once. The table lists this clonotype with many counts. The CDR3 has 16 residues. In germline, CDR1 is KGHDR, CDR2 SFDVKD. The V gene lost 4 bases and the J gene lost 4 bases, with 18 bases spanning the gap. Sequenced: PBMCs. The clonotype originates from a middle-aged woman in good health. V is TRBV24-1 and J is TRBJ2-5; a weak D match, TRBD2 (5 bases). The CDR3 reads CATSEFDREWRETQYF. As DNA, the CDR3 is TGTGCCACCAGTGAGTTCGATAGGGAGTGGAGAGAGACCCAGTACTTC.